This T cell receptor (beta chain) stems from a study of cytomegalovirus exposure and HLA in healthy donors. As for the study in general: Of the donors genotyped, several hundred in all, over 80% fell in the Caucasian-associated ancestry cluster.

Both 60 Vbeta primers and 13 Jbeta primers went into the PCR. Sequencing used immunoSEQ multiplex PCR; TCRdb keeps in-frame clones, though not all of them. The data contain fewer than 100,000 clones, 69% of them seen just once; the ten biggest clones take up about 1.3%. Sequenced sample: PBMCs. The sequence came from a female donor in good health and CMV-seronegative.

CDR3 bases: TGTGCCAGCAGCGGTATCGGGGGGGTGAACACTGAAGCTTTCTTT. It encodes CASSGIGGVNTEAFF. V is TRBV9 and J is TRBJ1-1, with a weak D call TRBD1 (5 bases). With 3 bases removed from V and 0 bases from J, the gap between germline ends came to 12 bases. Looked up from germline, CDR1 is SGDLS and CDR2 is YYNGEE. CDR3 size: 15 residues. The full variable domain, with the rest looked up from reference TRBV9 and TRBJ1-1, is DSGVTQTPKHLITATGQRVTLRCSPRSGDLSVYWYQQSLDQGLQFLIQYYNGEERAKGNILERFSAQQFPDLHSELNLSSLELGDSALYFCASSGIGGVNTEAFFGQGTRLTVV.